The 24 T cell receptor beta chains below all came from one sample that was sequenced in a study of CD8 T cells in ankylosing spondylitis. TCRdb recomputed calls from the 5' RACE reads with MiXCR, one row per CDR3 protein. There are under 200,000 distinct CDR3 sequences in the sample; 9.8% occur only once, and approximately 15% lies in the top ten. Sequencing input: blood, either unsorted or a sorted T cell fraction (not recorded which). These receptors came from a female donor with ankylosing spondylitis or in good health (not recorded which).

The chain couples TRBV19 to TRBJ1-2; the D is unclear. Per the germline V gene, CDR1 is LNHDA and CDR2 is SQIVND (reference sequence). The CDR3 spans 14 residues. Deletions cut 1 base from V and 7 bases from J, with 13 bases between. DNA of the CDR3: TGTGCCAGTAGTATAGGCCACAGTGGACCTGGCTACACCTTC. It is translated as CASSIGHSGPGYTF.

This clonotype turned up a few times. CDR3 amino acids: CASSRTLEGTNEKLFF. DNA of the CDR3: TGTGCCAGCAGCCGGACCTTGGAGGGAACTAATGAAAAACTGTTTTTT. The V and J genes are TRBV7-6 and TRBJ1-4; D unclear. The CDR3 spans 16 residues. Trimming cost V 5 bases and J 1 base, with 14 bases left between them. CDR1 is SGHVS, CDR2 FNYEAQ, per germline.

This clonotype was detected many times. The CDR3 loop reads CASRRGTGLSNEQFF. The CDR3 nucleotides are TGTGCCAGCAGGCGCGGTACAGGGCTTTCCAATGAGCAGTTCTTC. The J gene is TRBJ2-1, the V gene TRBV6-1, with D possibly TRBD1 on 6 matching bases. Germline V CDR1 and CDR2: MNHNS, SASEGT. The CDR3 contains 15 residues. Trimming took 6 bases from V and 6 from J, leaving 18 bases between them.

This clonotype appeared a few times. The chain joins TRBV20-1 to TRBJ2-5, with no clear D. The V gene's germline CDR1 is DFQATT and CDR2 SNEGSKA (reference sequence). The CDR3 runs 13 residues. V was pared by 7 bases and J by 5 bases, with 17 bases between. CDR3 loop: CSGIEGSEETQYF. The CDR3 coding sequence is TGCAGTGGGATCGAAGGTTCAGAGGAGACCCAGTACTTC.

This clonotype showed up just a few times. The rearrangement links TRBV2 to TRBJ2-3; D not resolved. Between the trimmed V and J ends, which lost 4 bases and 3 bases, there was a span of 5 bases. The CDR3 is 12 amino acids. Germline CDR1 SNHLY, CDR2 FYNNEI. The CDR3 DNA sequence: TGTGCCAGCAGTGTACCGACAGATACGCAGTATTTT. This codes for CASSVPTDTQYF.

This clonotype has ten or more counts. The chain couples TRBV6-1 to TRBJ1-1; TRBD1 aligns across 10 bases. CDR3 size: 17 residues. The junction had 16 bases not matched to a gene; V was cut back by 7 bases and J by 5 bases. Germline V gene data show CDR1 as MNHNS and CDR2 as SASEGT. The CDR3 region has the DNA TGTGCCAGCACCATGGGGAAAAGACCGGGACAGGGGACTGAAGCTTTCTTT. Its protein is CASTMGKRPGQGTEAFF.

This clonotype has only a few counts. The chain has TRBV14 and TRBJ2-7, with D unresolved. The CDR3 consists of 12 residues. CDR1 and CDR2 (germline): SGHDN, FVKESK. The V end lost 1 base, the J end lost 4 bases, and 5 bases lay between the germline ends. CDR3: CASSQVRYEQYF. The CDR3 coding sequence is TGTGCCAGCAGCCAAGTCCGATACGAGCAGTACTTC.

The rearrangement joins TRBV15 to TRBJ2-7; 9 nucleotides match TRBD2. The ends lost 4 bases at V and 2 bases at J; junction bases unmatched: 6. Per the germline V gene, CDR1 is LNHNV and CDR2 is YYDKDF (reference sequence). The CDR3 covers 15 residues. The CDR3 spells CATSTDGGRAYEQYF. In DNA form, the CDR3 reads TGTGCCACCAGCACTGACGGCGGGAGGGCCTACGAGCAGTACTTC.

This clonotype turned up a few times. This chain connects TRBV6-1 to TRBJ2-5, with 7 bases fitting TRBD1. This CDR3 is 13 amino acids long. The germline gives CDR1 MNHNS, CDR2 SASEGT. J gave up 3 bases and V 5 bases, and 3 bases lay outside the gene matches. This CDR3 reads CASSTGTEETQYF. CDR3 nucleotide sequence: TGTGCCAGCAGTACGGGGACAGAAGAGACCCAGTACTTC.

This clonotype has just a few counts. The rearrangement joins TRBV6-6 to TRBJ1-2; unclear D gene. The germline V gene encodes CDR1 MNHNY and CDR2 SVGAGI (reference sequence). CDR3 length: 12 amino acids. V was cut by 8 bases and J by 4 bases, with 11 bases left in between. The CDR3 nucleotides are TGTGCCAGCCTAACGGAGGTCTATGGCTACACCTTC. Amino acid sequence: CASLTEVYGYTF.

This clonotype showed up many times. The V gene is TRBV4-2, the J gene TRBJ1-5, with 8 positions matching TRBD1. Looked up from germline, CDR1 is LGHNA and CDR2 is YNFKEQ. This CDR3 comprises 15 residues. Trimming cost V 4 bases and J 4 bases; bases outside gene matches: 6. The chain's CDR3 is CASSLRTGNNQPQHF. The DNA for the CDR3 is TGTGCCAGCAGCCTCCGGACAGGGAATAATCAGCCCCAGCATTTT.

This clonotype was seen ten or more times. The rearrangement uses TRBV7-8 and TRBJ1-1; D gene ambiguous. CDR3 length: 12 residues. Trimming removed 2 bases from V and 4 bases from J, with 5 bases in between. Germline V lookup: CDR1 SGHVS, CDR2 FQNEAQ. In nucleotides, the CDR3 is TGTGCCAGCAGCTTAACTCCCACTGAAGCTTTCTTT. Protein sequence: CASSLTPTEAFF. Drawing the rest from reference TRBV7-8 and TRBJ1-1, the complete variable domain is GAGVSQSPRYKVAKRGQDVALRCDPISGHVSLFWYQQALGQGPEFLTYFQNEAQLDKSGLPSDRFFAERPEGSVSTLKIQRTQQEDSAVYLCASSLTPTEAFFGQGTRLTVV.

This clonotype was picked up many times. The V gene is TRBV7-9, the J gene TRBJ1-1; D is possibly TRBD1 (6 bases). The germline V and J ends were trimmed by 7 bases and 4 bases, with 10 bases remaining between them. CDR1 is SEHNR, CDR2 FQNEAQ, per germline (reference sequence). This CDR3 has 12 residues. The CDR3 sequence is CASNFRGTEAFF. The CDR3 region has the DNA TGTGCCAGCAACTTCAGGGGCACTGAAGCTTTCTTT.

A few counts support this clonotype. The V call is TRBV15, the J call TRBJ2-3, with TRBD2 matching 11 bases. The germline V gene encodes CDR1 LNHNV and CDR2 YYDKDF (reference sequence). The CDR3 has 18 residues. V shed 1 base and J 5 bases; nucleotides not matched to a gene: 11. Here the CDR3 DNA reads TGTGCCACCAGCAGAGGACATATAGCGGGAGGGCCGGAAGATACGCAGTATTTT. It codes for CATSRGHIAGGPEDTQYF.

The table lists this clonotype with a few counts. The chain uses TRBV11-3 and TRBJ2-1; a weak D match, TRBD2 (5 bases). V was pared by 5 bases and J by 0 bases, with 17 bases between. This CDR3 has 17 residues. Germline-derived CDR1 and CDR2 are SGHNT and YENEEA. CDR3 sequence (DNA): TGTGCCAGCAGCCCCGGAGAGGGAGATCCCTCCTACAATGAGCAGTTCTTC. This encodes CASSPGEGDPSYNEQFF.

The J gene is TRBJ1-5, the V gene TRBV4-2, with a weak D call TRBD1 (5 bases). Germline CDR1 reads LGHNA; CDR2 reads YNFKEQ. Trimming left V 0 bases short and J 4 bases short, with 13 bases between. The CDR3 is 16 amino acids. CDR3 sequence (DNA): TGTGCCAGCAGCCAAGATCGTCAGGGTATGAATCAGCCCCAGCATTTT. The encoded protein is CASSQDRQGMNQPQHF.

This clonotype was seen only a few times. The chain recombines TRBV12-3 or TRBV12-4 with TRBJ2-1; no clear D gene. The CDR3 is 14 residues long. Trimming took 8 bases from V and 2 from J, leaving 13 bases between them. CDR3 sequence: CASGRGGAYNEQFF. In DNA, the CDR3 is TGTGCCAGCGGCAGAGGCGGAGCCTACAATGAGCAGTTCTTC.

This clonotype was detected many times. This chain joins TRBV24-1 and TRBJ1-1; D is unresolved. The CDR3 sequence is 14 residues long. Per the germline V gene, CDR1 is KGHDR and CDR2 is SFDVKD. The ends were cut back, 0 bases at V and 3 bases at J, with 7 bases in the middle. CDR3: CATSDLNRYTEAFF. In DNA, the CDR3 is TGTGCCACCAGTGATTTGAACAGATACACTGAAGCTTTCTTT.

The sample holds a few counts of this clonotype. This chain uses TRBV20-1 with TRBJ2-5, with D tentatively TRBD2 (6 bases). Germline V gives CDR1 DFQATT, CDR2 SNEGSKA (reference sequence). There are 15 residues in the CDR3. Trimming took off 0 bases at V and 2 bases at J, with 13 bases between the two ends. The CDR3 sequence is CSARDRGGIQETQYF. The CDR3 nucleotides read TGCAGTGCTAGAGATCGTGGAGGGATACAAGAGACCCAGTACTTC.

The chain employs TRBV10-3 and TRBJ1-2; TRBD1 agrees at 10 bases. Trimming took 3 bases from V and 8 from J; bases not matched to a gene: 6. Germline V CDR1 and CDR2: ENHRY, SYGVKD. There are 14 residues in the CDR3. The CDR3 protein is CAISDSDRGQGYTF. The CDR3 DNA reads TGTGCCATCAGTGACTCCGACAGGGGGCAAGGCTACACCTTC.

The table lists this clonotype with a count of one. With a much larger clone just one base away, this may be a read error. J is TRBJ2-1 and V is TRBV5-6, with 12 bases matching TRBD2. This CDR3 has 14 residues. Germline V gene sequence: CDR1 SGHDT, CDR2 YYEEEE. The chain's CDR3 is CTSSLPSGRDEQFF. The CDR3 DNA reads TGTACCAGCAGCTTGCCTAGCGGGAGGGATGAGCAGTTCTTC. Full variable domain (missing parts from reference TRBV5-6 and TRBJ2-1): DAGVTQSPTHLIKTRGQQVTLRCSPKSGHDTVSWYQQALGQGPQFIFQYYEEEERQRGNFPDRFSGHQFPNYSSELNVNALLLGDSALYLCTSSLPSGRDEQFFGPGTRLTVL.

This clonotype turned up a few times. The chain links TRBV7-6 to TRBJ1-5; D might be TRBD1 (5 bases). Per germline, CDR1 SGHVS and CDR2 FNYEAQ. The CDR3 is made up of 16 amino acids. V lost 5 bases, J lost 4 bases, and 18 bases lay in between. CDR3 coding DNA: TGTGCCAGCAGCGACACTAGCCAGGGCCCTAATCAGCCCCAGCATTTT. Its translation is CASSDTSQGPNQPQHF.

The table lists this clonotype with many counts. The rearrangement links TRBV29-1 to TRBJ2-3; 10 bases agree with TRBD2. The trim removed 4 bases at V and 2 bases at J, leaving 15 bases unmatched. CDR3 length: 18 amino acids. Per the germline V gene, CDR1 is SQVTM and CDR2 is ANQGSEA. The CDR3 loop reads CSVVGLAGGEENTDTQYF. The CDR3 coding sequence is TGCAGCGTTGTGGGATTAGCGGGAGGCGAAGAGAACACAGATACGCAGTATTTT.

The chain carries TRBV5-6 and TRBJ1-5; a weak D match, TRBD1 (6 bases). Germline CDR1 and CDR2: SGHDT and YYEEEE. The CDR3 covers 16 residues. V dropped 3 bases and J dropped 2 bases, with 15 bases sitting between them. CDR3 residues: CASSWRGALGNQPQHF. As DNA, the CDR3 is TGTGCCAGCAGCTGGAGGGGGGCGCTGGGCAATCAGCCCCAGCATTTT.